The rows below give T cell receptor beta chains drawn from one sample of a study of blood T cell repertoires in COVID-19. The data were produced by immunoSEQ multiplex PCR, yet TCRdb's version contains in-frame clones alone and is incomplete. Altogether 180,000 or so clones are present, about three quarters being singletons, with the ten largest covering 2.5% to 3%. Sequencing used peripheral blood. All receptors come from a woman over 75 with active or convalescent COVID-19. The CDR3 runs from the conserved cysteine through the conserved F or W. A D gene is named only where the DNA matches it firmly. The size entry is marked missing in some rows and otherwise reads once, few, many or a size class.

CDR3aa: CASSQYRDSITDTQYF
CDR3nt: TGTGCCAGCAGCCAGTACCGGGACAGCATAACAGATACGCAGTATTTT
d_gene: TRBD1
abundance: .
v_gene: TRBV5-5
j_gene: TRBJ2-3

CDR3aa: CASSAGQGALYF
CDR3nt: TGTGCCAGCAGCGCCGGGCAGGGGGCGTTGTATTTT
d_gene: TRBD1
abundance: .
v_gene: TRBV7-9
j_gene: TRBJ1-5

CDR3aa: CASSSGGWNEQFF
CDR3nt: TGTGCCAGCAGTAGCGGAGGGTGGAATGAGCAGTTCTTC
d_gene: .
abundance: .
v_gene: TRBV6-2/TRBV6-3
j_gene: TRBJ2-1

CDR3aa: CASKGQSNYGYTF
CDR3nt: TGTGCCAGCAAAGGACAATCTAACTATGGCTACACCTTC
d_gene: .
abundance: .
v_gene: TRBV2
j_gene: TRBJ1-2

CDR3aa: CASSGDRGRDQPQHF
CDR3nt: TGTGCCAGCAGCGGGGACAGGGGTAGGGATCAGCCCCAGCATTTT
d_gene: TRBD1
abundance: .
v_gene: TRBV28
j_gene: TRBJ1-5

CDR3aa: CASSPPRPSGNTIYF
CDR3nt: TGTGCCAGCTCACCACCGAGGCCCTCTGGAAACACCATATATTTT
d_gene: .
abundance: .
v_gene: TRBV18
j_gene: TRBJ1-3

CDR3aa: CASSRRVNTEAFF
CDR3nt: TGTGCCAGCTCCAGGCGAGTGAACACTGAAGCTTTCTTT
d_gene: .
abundance: few
v_gene: TRBV28
j_gene: TRBJ1-1

CDR3aa: CASSLGRVNQPQHF
CDR3nt: TGTGCCAGCAGCTTGGGCAGGGTGAATCAGCCCCAGCATTTT
d_gene: .
abundance: .
v_gene: TRBV7-8
j_gene: TRBJ1-5

CDR3aa: CASSLTANTEAFF
CDR3nt: TGTGCCAGCAGCCTCACAGCGAACACTGAAGCTTTCTTT
d_gene: .
abundance: .
v_gene: TRBV13
j_gene: TRBJ1-1

CDR3aa: CATKPRTGSIYEQYF
CDR3nt: TGTGCCACAAAACCTAGGACAGGTTCCATCTACGAGCAGTACTTC
d_gene: TRBD1
abundance: .
v_gene: TRBV6-5
j_gene: TRBJ2-7

CDR3aa: CASSEAGGGETQYF
CDR3nt: TGTGCCAGCAGTGAAGCCGGGGGGGGTGAGACCCAGTACTTC
d_gene: TRBD2
abundance: .
v_gene: TRBV6-1
j_gene: TRBJ2-5

CDR3aa: CASSYSTGQGYQKLFF
CDR3nt: TGTGCCAGCAGTTACTCGACGGGACAGGGGTATCAGAAACTGTTTTTT
d_gene: TRBD1
abundance: .
v_gene: TRBV6-5
j_gene: TRBJ1-4

CDR3aa: CARGGRSEKLFF
CDR3nt: TGTGCCAGGGGGGGGCGCTCTGAAAAACTGTTTTTT
d_gene: .
abundance: .
v_gene: TRBV2
j_gene: TRBJ1-4

CDR3aa: CASSPGNANYGYTF
CDR3nt: TGCGCCAGCAGCCCAGGGAATGCCAACTATGGCTACACCTTC
d_gene: .
abundance: .
v_gene: TRBV10-1
j_gene: TRBJ1-2

CDR3aa: CASSESFMETQYF
CDR3nt: TGCGCCAGCAGTGAGTCATTTATGGAGACCCAGTACTTC
d_gene: .
abundance: once
v_gene: TRBV10-2
j_gene: TRBJ2-5

CDR3aa: CASSLEGTTYEQYF
CDR3nt: TGCGCCAGCAGCTTGGAGGGGACTACCTATGAGCAGTACTTC
d_gene: TRBD2
abundance: .
v_gene: TRBV5-1
j_gene: TRBJ2-7

CDR3aa: CASSLSPTSNTGELFF
CDR3nt: TGTGCCAGCAGCTTATCCCCCACATCGAACACCGGGGAGCTGTTTTTT
d_gene: .
abundance: .
v_gene: TRBV7-2
j_gene: TRBJ2-2